Following are 10 T cell receptor beta chains from one sample sequenced in a study of CDR3 diversity in severe acne. TCRdb called the PCR reads again in MiXCR, with one record for every CDR3 protein. The repertoire includes tens of thousands of distinct CDR3 sequences, about half of them detected once, and about 9.9% sits in the top ten. Sequencing input: blood. The receptor set was obtained from a male donor with severe acne vulgaris.

This clonotype was seen ten or more times. The chain carries TRBV30 and TRBJ1-5; D unclear. V was trimmed by 5 bases and J by 2 bases, leaving 13 bases between them. This CDR3 spans 14 amino acids. Germline V CDR1 and CDR2: GTSNPN, SVGIG (reference sequence). CDR3 region: CAWASKGGNQPQHF. In DNA, the CDR3 is TGTGCCTGGGCTTCGAAGGGCGGCAATCAGCCCCAGCATTTT.

The rearrangement uses TRBV2 and TRBJ1-5; D possibly corresponds to TRBD1 (6 bases). V was shortened by 5 bases and J by 7 bases, with 15 bases between the two germline ends. Germline-derived CDR1 and CDR2 are SNHLY and FYNNEI. CDR3 length: 14 amino acids. In nucleotides, the CDR3 is TGTGCCAGCAGTTATAACAGGGCTAGCCAGCCCCAGCATTTT. Its translation: CASSYNRASQPQHF.

This clonotype has ten or more counts. The chain combines TRBV6-6 with TRBJ2-7; TRBD2 aligns across 10 bases. This CDR3 contains 14 residues. V was pared by 2 bases and J by 5 bases, with 3 bases of the junction left unmatched. Per the germline V gene, CDR1 is MNHNY and CDR2 is SVGAGI (reference sequence). As DNA, the CDR3 is TGTGCCAGCAGTTACGGGCTAGCGGGGGACGAGCAGTACTTC. It encodes CASSYGLAGDEQYF.

The chain links TRBV9 to TRBJ2-3; 11 positions agree with TRBD2. J was trimmed by 3 bases and V by 2 bases; bases with no gene match: 5. Germline-derived CDR1 and CDR2 are SGDLS and YYNGEE. CDR3 length: 16 residues. The CDR3, as DNA: TGTGCCAGCAGCGTCCTGGGGACTAGCGGTACAGATACGCAGTATTTT. The encoded protein is CASSVLGTSGTDTQYF.

This clonotype came up many times. This rearrangement joins TRBV28 to TRBJ1-6; 10 bases match TRBD1. J lost 10 bases, V lost 3 bases, and 3 bases had no gene match. This CDR3 has 14 amino acids. Germline V gives CDR1 MDHEN, CDR2 SYDVKM. The CDR3 spells CASSLGQGSSPLHF. In nucleotides, the CDR3 is TGTGCCAGCAGTTTGGGACAGGGGAGCTCACCCCTCCACTTT.

This clonotype was detected only a few times. This sequence joins TRBV4-1 and TRBJ2-5, with TRBD2 matching over 12 bases. This CDR3 spans 18 amino acids. The J segment lost 1 base and the V segment lost 0 bases, leaving 6 bases of the junction unmatched. Germline loops: CDR1 MGHRA, CDR2 YSYEKL. As DNA, the CDR3 is TGCGCCAGCAGCCAAGATCCGACTAGCGGGAGTGTCCAAGAGACCCAGTACTTC. It codes for CASSQDPTSGSVQETQYF.

This sequence joins TRBV7-9 and TRBJ1-2, with D perhaps matching TRBD1 (5 bases). The length of the CDR3 is 15 residues. Trimming stripped 1 base from V and 4 bases from J, with 13 bases between. Germline CDR1 and CDR2: SEHNR and FQNEAQ (reference sequence). The CDR3 protein is CASSLGRGDGYGYTF. In DNA, the CDR3 is TGTGCCAGCAGCTTAGGACGGGGGGACGGCTATGGCTACACCTTC.

This clonotype occurred many times. The rearrangement links TRBV12-3 or TRBV12-4 to TRBJ2-7; D perhaps matches TRBD1 (6 bases). Trimming removed 5 bases at V and 4 bases at J, with 12 bases between. CDR3 size: 13 residues. The CDR3 DNA reads TGTGCCAGCAGTCCGAACGACAGGTACGAGCAGTACTTC. This codes for CASSPNDRYEQYF.

The chain recombines TRBV7-9 with TRBJ1-1; D gene unclear. Trimming shortened V by 6 bases and J by 4 bases, and 9 bases separated the two germline ends. Per the germline V gene, CDR1 is SEHNR and CDR2 is FQNEAQ (reference sequence). CDR3 length: 12 amino acids. The CDR3 reads CASSYWGTEAFF. CDR3 in DNA: TGTGCCAGCAGTTACTGGGGCACTGAAGCTTTCTTT. The whole variable domain, filled in from reference TRBV7-9 and TRBJ1-1, reads DTGVSQNPRHKITKRGQNVTFRCDPISEHNRLYWYRQTLGQGPEFLTYFQNEAQLEKSRLLSDRFSAERPKGSFSTLEIQRTEQGDSAMYLCASSYWGTEAFFGQGTRLTVV.

The chain couples TRBV10-2 to TRBJ1-5; D not resolved. This CDR3 contains 13 residues. V lost 0 bases to trimming and J lost 9 bases, with 9 bases between them. Germline V gene data show CDR1 as WSHSY and CDR2 as SAAADI. The CDR3 region has the DNA TGCGCCAGCAGTGAGTCGCTAGGACGGCCCCAGCATTTT. Its translation: CASSESLGRPQHF.